These T cell receptor beta chains were read from a single sample in a study of blood T cells in healthy people across ages. MiXCR, run by TCRdb on the 5' RACE reads, gives a single entry per CDR3 protein. The data hold approximately 940,000 distinct CDR3 sequences, with 48% observed a single time. Sequenced sample: blood. The receptors here all came from a man between 25 and 39 years old in good health. The CDR3 runs from the conserved cysteine through the conserved F or W. The D gene is left open where the match is weak. The size of a clone is reported for some rows only, either as once, few or many, or as a class for expanded clones.

>TRBV29-1|TRBD1|TRBJ1-1|11|few
TGCAGCGTTGACAGGGGGGTAGAAGCTTTCTTT
CSVDRGVEAFF
>TRBV6-1|TRBD2|TRBJ2-1|15|many
TGTGCCAGCAGTGAATTGGGGGGGTCCTACAATGAGCAGTTCTTC
CASSELGGSYNEQFF
>TRBV4-1|TRBD2|TRBJ2-5|15|few
TGCGCCAGCAGCCAGAGACTAGCGGTGCAAGAGACCCAGTACTTC
CASSQRLAVQETQYF
>TRBV3-1|-|TRBJ2-7|15|many
TGTGCCAGCAGTCCCCGACCGATGGGCTCCTACGAGCAGTACTTC
CASSPRPMGSYEQYF
>TRBV27|TRBD1|TRBJ1-2|15|-
TGTGCCGGCCACCGGGGGAGGGGGCAGAACTATGGCTACACCTTC
CAGHRGRGQNYGYTF
>TRBV10-3|TRBD1|TRBJ1-5|15|-
TGTGCCATCAGTGAGTCGACAGGGGGCGGGCAGCCCCAGCATTTT
CAISESTGGGQPQHF
>TRBV29-1|-|TRBJ1-2|13|-
TGCAGCGTTGAAGACGGGCAGGGTGATGGCTACACCTTC
CSVEDGQGDGYTF
>TRBV4-2|-|TRBJ2-5|15|few
TGTGCCAGCAGTAACGGACAGGGAGGGCAAGAGACCCAGTACTTC
CASSNGQGGQETQYF
>TRBV4-1|TRBD1|TRBJ1-2|15|-
TGCGCCAGCAGCCAAGACGGGACAGGGAGCAATGGCTACACCTTC
CASSQDGTGSNGYTF
>TRBV28|TRBD1|TRBJ2-7|15|few
TGTGCCAGCAGTTCCATGGGGACAGGGGGATACGAGCAGTACTTC
CASSSMGTGGYEQYF
>TRBV29-1|-|TRBJ2-7|13|-
TGCAGCGTTGGAAGGCAGGGGGGTCACGAGCAGTACTTC
CSVGRQGGHEQYF
>TRBV11-2|TRBD2|TRBJ2-3|16|once
TGTGCCAGCAGCTTACCCGGGGGGGATAGCACAGATACGCAGTATTTT
CASSLPGGDSTDTQYF
>TRBV29-1|TRBD1|TRBJ1-4|13|-
TGCAGCGCCCTGACAGGGTTTGATGAAAAACTGTTTTTT
CSALTGFDEKLFF
>TRBV4-1|-|TRBJ2-7|13|-
TGCGCCAGCAGCCAAGAGACCGACTACGAGCAGTACTTC
CASSQETDYEQYF
>TRBV4-3|-|TRBJ2-3|15|-
TGCGCCAGCAGCCAAGATGCAGTTAACACAGATACGCAGTATTTT
CASSQDAVNTDTQYF
>TRBV28|-|TRBJ2-7|16|-
TGTGCCAGCAGTATTCCCGACGTGGCCCTAGGCAATGAGCAGTACTTC
CASSIPDVALGNEQYF
>TRBV4-3|-|TRBJ2-7|15|-
TGCGCCAGCAGCCAAGATCATGAGGCGATCTACGAGCAGTACTTC
CASSQDHEAIYEQYF
>TRBV6-6|-|TRBJ1-1|14|-
TGTGCCAGCAGTTTCGACAGGCTGAGCACTGAAGCTTTCTTT
CASSFDRLSTEAFF
>TRBV5-1|-|TRBJ2-5|15|few
TGCGCCAGCAGCTTGACTCCTGGGAGAGAAGAGACCCAGTACTTC
CASSLTPGREETQYF
>TRBV2|-|TRBJ1-4|14|-
TGTGCCAGCAGCCGCCCACCGACTAATGAAAAACTGTTTTTT
CASSRPPTNEKLFF
>TRBV7-9|-|TRBJ1-4|15|-
TGTGCCAGCAGGCCTATCGCAGGGATTAATGAAAAACTGTTTTTT
CASRPIAGINEKLFF
>TRBV14|TRBD1|TRBJ2-3|17|few
TGTGCCAGCAGCCAAGATTACCGGGACAGGGGGACAGATACGCAGTATTTT
CASSQDYRDRGTDTQYF
>TRBV21-1|-|TRBJ2-5|14|-
TGTGCCAGCAGCAAAGCTGTGTGGGTTAAAGAGCAGTACTTC
CASSKAVWVKEQYF
>TRBV7-2|-|TRBJ1-5|16|-
TGTGCCAGCAGCTCTATGTCAGGGGTTAGCAATCAGCCCCAGCATTTT
CASSSMSGVSNQPQHF
>TRBV3-1|-|TRBJ2-1|18|-
TGTGCCAGCAGCCAAGAGTCGTATGTGCAGGGGTCGTACAATGAGCAGTTCTTC
CASSQESYVQGSYNEQFF
>TRBV20-1|-|TRBJ2-3|15|few
TGCAGTGCTAGAGCGGCCTTTGGGGGCACAGATACGCAGTATTTT
CSARAAFGGTDTQYF
>TRBV28|-|TRBJ2-2|14|-
TGTGCCAGCAGGGACAGTATCGCAGCCGGGGAGCTGTTTTTT
CASRDSIAAGELFF
>TRBV7-2|TRBD1|TRBJ2-1|18|-
TGTGCCAGCAGCTCGTCCCGGGACAGGGGGCGTTTAAGGGGTGAGCAGTTCTTC
CASSSSRDRGRLRGEQFF
>TRBV7-9|TRBD1|TRBJ2-3|17|-
TGTGCCAGCAGCTCCCGCTGGACAGGGGGAAACACAGATACGCAGTATTTT
CASSSRWTGGNTDTQYF
>TRBV28|-|TRBJ2-3|13|few
TGTGCCAGCTTCCCTGGGGGCACAGATACGCAGTATTTT
CASFPGGTDTQYF
>TRBV7-9|TRBD2|TRBJ2-1|19|-
TGTGCCAGCAGCTTAGAAGGTCTAGCGGGGGGAGGCTCCTACAATGAGCAGTTCTTC
CASSLEGLAGGGSYNEQFF
>TRBV29-1|-|TRBJ2-7|11|few
TGCAGCGGAGGACAGCGCAATGAGCAGTACTTC
CSGGQRNEQYF
>TRBV12-3/TRBV12-4|-|TRBJ1-6|16|-
TGTGCCAGCAGTTTAGCCCAGGGCTCCTATAATTCACCCCTCCACTTT
CASSLAQGSYNSPLHF
>TRBV27|-|TRBJ2-3|13|-
TGTGCCAGCAAAAGAACCTCGCCAGATACGCAGTATTTT
CASKRTSPDTQYF
>TRBV7-8|-|TRBJ2-3|15|few
TGTGCCAGCAGCTCGGCAAGGAGAACCTCGGATACGCAGTATTTT
CASSSARRTSDTQYF
>TRBV6-5|-|TRBJ1-1|14|-
TGTGCCAGCAGTTACCAACGTCTGCGGGCTGAAGCTTTCTTT
CASSYQRLRAEAFF
>TRBV6-2/TRBV6-3|-|TRBJ1-2|14|-
TGTGCCAGCAGTTTAACGGAGGGGTTCCATGGCTACACCTTC
CASSLTEGFHGYTF
>TRBV5-6|TRBD1|TRBJ1-2|14|few
TGTGCCAGCAGCTTGAGGACAGGGCGGAATGGCTACACCTTC
CASSLRTGRNGYTF
>TRBV20-1|-|TRBJ2-5|13|-
TGCAGTGCTACGCCCGGAGGGGAAGAGACCCAGTACTTC
CSATPGGEETQYF
>TRBV20-1|-|TRBJ1-3|14|-
TGCAGTGCCGTCGGTGGGGGGAAGGGAAACACCATATATTTT
CSAVGGGKGNTIYF
>TRBV30|TRBD1|TRBJ2-5|13|-
TGTGCCTGGCGTGGACAGGGGATTGGGGAGCAGTACTTC
CAWRGQGIGEQYF
>TRBV6-2/TRBV6-3|-|TRBJ2-5|14|once
TGTGCCAGCAGTGGGAACAGGGGCGGGAAGACCCAGTGCTTC
CASSGNRGGKTQCF
>TRBV6-5|TRBD2|TRBJ2-1|15|-
TGTGCCAGCAGTAACAGCGGGAGGGTGCACAATGAGCAGTTCTTC
CASSNSGRVHNEQFF
>TRBV28|-|TRBJ2-7|15|-
TGTGCCAGCAGCCGGGGCAGGGGTTCCACCTACGAGCAGTACTTC
CASSRGRGSTYEQYF
>TRBV29-1|TRBD1|TRBJ1-2|13|few
TGCAGCGCCCCCGGGACAGGGGGACTTGGCTACACCTTC
CSAPGTGGLGYTF
>TRBV10-3|TRBD2|TRBJ2-3|15|few
TGTGCCATCAACGGGAGGGCGGGGCTCACAGATACGCAGTATTTT
CAINGRAGLTDTQYF
>TRBV5-1|-|TRBJ2-1|13|-
TGCGCCAGCAGCCCCAGGGGGGTCAATGAGCAGTTCTTC
CASSPRGVNEQFF
>TRBV4-2|TRBD2|TRBJ2-3|19|-
TGTGCCAGCAGCCAAGAGAGGAGCGGGGGGGGCCTCACACCAGATACGCAGTATTTT
CASSQERSGGGLTPDTQYF
>TRBV10-3|-|TRBJ1-6|15|few
TGTGCCATCAGTGTAAGCGACGGAAGAAATTCACCCCTCCACTTT
CAISVSDGRNSPLHF
>TRBV9|-|TRBJ2-7|16|-
TGTGCCAGCAGCGTAGGAGACAAACTAGTCTCCTACGAGCAGTACTTC
CASSVGDKLVSYEQYF
>TRBV13|TRBD2|TRBJ2-7|15|few
TGTGCCAGCAGCTTCGCCGAGCGGGGGGGCTACGAGCAGTACTTC
CASSFAERGGYEQYF
>TRBV30|TRBD1|TRBJ1-5|14|-
TGTGCCTGGAGTGTCGACAGGGGATTGAAGCCCCAGCATTTT
CAWSVDRGLKPQHF
>TRBV4-3|-|TRBJ1-4|16|-
TGCGCCAGCAGCCAAGATCGTGGGGCAGGGTCGGAAAAACTGTTTTTT
CASSQDRGAGSEKLFF
>TRBV6-6|-|TRBJ2-1|14|-
TGTGCCAGCTGGGGAAAGAGCTCCTACAATGAGCAGTTCTTC
CASWGKSSYNEQFF
>TRBV7-2|-|TRBJ2-7|15|few
TGTGCCAGCAGCTTAGGGCAGGGCCCTAACTACGAGCAGTACTTC
CASSLGQGPNYEQYF
>TRBV4-3|-|TRBJ2-7|15|few
TGCGCCAGCAGCCAGATCAGAGTCAGTTCCTACGAGCAGTACTTC
CASSQIRVSSYEQYF